This T cell receptor (beta chain) was observed in a study of blood T cell repertoires in COVID-19. TCRdb's table, derived via immunoSEQ multiplex PCR, lists solely in-frame clones and lacks some. The sample lists about 210,000 clones, approximately 84% occurring once. Germline CDR1 is SGHNT and CDR2 is YYREEE (reference sequence). V was pared by 5 bases and J by 4 bases, with 12 bases between. There are 13 residues in the CDR3. The specimen was peripheral blood. The V call is TRBV5-4, the J call TRBJ2-5; D call uncertain. This clonotype was sampled from a woman aged 45-59 years with active or convalescent COVID-19. The CDR3 is CASRSVFRETQYF. In DNA, the CDR3 is TGTGCCAGCAGATCCGTTTTTAGAGAGACCCAGTACTTC. The complete variable domain, with remaining parts taken from reference TRBV5-4 and TRBJ2-5, reads ETGVTQSPTHLIKTRGQQVTLRCSSQSGHNTVSWYQQALGQGPQFIFQYYREEENGRGNFPPRFSGLQFPNYSSELNVNALELDDSALYLCASRSVFRETQYFGPGTRLLVL.